The 8 T cell receptor beta chains below were found in one sample sequenced in a study of T cells in Graves' hyperthyroidism and ophthalmopathy. The investigators amplified TCR beta CDR3 regions from RNA transcripts. TCR CDR3 regions were first amplified by RT-PCR with HTBI primers. TCRdb redid the calling of the multiplex PCR reads with MiXCR, one entry per CDR3 protein. The sample includes hundreds of thousands of distinct CDR3 sequences, approximately 44% seen only once; the top ten take roughly 8.2%. Sequencing was carried out using peripheral blood or thyroid tissue (not recorded which). Receptors originate from a woman aged 18-29 years with Graves' hyperthyroidism.

The rearrangement joins TRBV10-3 to TRBJ1-4; D ambiguous. Germline values: CDR1 ENHRY, CDR2 SYGVKD. This CDR3 region has 13 residues. Trimming removed 7 bases from V and 2 bases from J, with 8 bases in between. Here the CDR3 reads CAITEGTNEKLFF. The CDR3 DNA is TGTGCCATCACCGAAGGGACTAATGAAAAACTGTTTTTT.

The CDR3 loop reads CASSPLNRVRDEQYF. The CDR3 region has the DNA TGTGCCAGCAGTCCGCTCAACAGGGTACGCGACGAGCAGTACTTC. The chain couples TRBV5-6 to TRBJ2-7; a weak D match, TRBD1 (6 bases). The CDR3 has 15 amino acids. Germline CDR1 and CDR2: SGHDT and YYEEEE. The germline V and J ends were trimmed by 5 bases and 5 bases, with 20 bases remaining between them.

The V and J genes are TRBV5-6 and TRBJ2-7; D not certain. The V end was cut by 0 bases, the J end by 1 base, with 8 bases between. This CDR3 has 14 residues. From germline, CDR1 is SGHDT and CDR2 YYEEEE. CDR3 residues: CASSLGTRSYEQYF. CDR3 in DNA: TGTGCCAGCAGCTTGGGTACCAGATCCTACGAGCAGTACTTC.

For this clonotype: The germline gene is not matched at one end of the junction; a read error may be the cause. The rearrangement links TRBV2 to TRBJ1-6; D is perhaps TRBD1 (5 bases). The germline gives CDR1 SNHLY, CDR2 FYNNEI. This CDR3 has 11 amino acids. This CDR3 is CASRNQGFQDF. DNA of the CDR3: TGTGCCAGCAGGAACCAGGGATTCCAAGACTTT.

CDR3 sequence reads: CATVTSAQETQYF. CDR3 in DNA: TGTGCCACTGTGACTAGCGCTCAAGAGACCCAGTACTTC. The chain couples TRBV6-1 to TRBJ2-5; 8 bases match TRBD2. CDR1 and CDR2 (germline): MNHNS, SASEGT. The CDR3 has 13 amino acids. V gave up 10 bases and J gave up 2 bases; unmatched junction bases: 6.

The chain couples TRBV29-1 to TRBJ2-5, with 10 nucleotides matching TRBD1. Germline values: CDR1 SQVTM, CDR2 ANQGSEA. This CDR3 region has 17 residues. The trim removed 1 base at V and 5 bases at J, leaving 13 bases unmatched. CDR3 loop: CSVEGFKTGQGRETQYF. The CDR3 DNA is TGCAGCGTTGAAGGATTCAAAACGGGACAGGGGCGGGAGACCCAGTACTTC.

This clonotype showed up just a few times. The chain employs TRBV19 and TRBJ1-1; no clear D gene. The CDR3 runs 13 residues. Trimming removed 3 bases from V and 6 bases from J, with 11 bases in between. Looked up from germline, CDR1 is LNHDA and CDR2 is SQIVND (reference sequence). The CDR3 loop reads CASSISGSSEAFF. In nucleotides, the CDR3 is TGTGCCAGTAGTATTAGTGGAAGCTCTGAAGCTTTCTTT.

The CDR3 reads CSARGLTSGRNTGELFF. As DNA, the CDR3 is TGCAGTGCTAGAGGCCTGACTAGCGGAAGGAACACCGGGGAGCTGTTTTTT. The chain combines TRBV20-1 with TRBJ2-2; 9 bases align to TRBD2. CDR1 is DFQATT and CDR2 is SNEGSKA in the germline V gene (reference sequence). V lost 1 base and J lost 1; bases outside the gene matches: 7. The CDR3 is 17 amino acids.